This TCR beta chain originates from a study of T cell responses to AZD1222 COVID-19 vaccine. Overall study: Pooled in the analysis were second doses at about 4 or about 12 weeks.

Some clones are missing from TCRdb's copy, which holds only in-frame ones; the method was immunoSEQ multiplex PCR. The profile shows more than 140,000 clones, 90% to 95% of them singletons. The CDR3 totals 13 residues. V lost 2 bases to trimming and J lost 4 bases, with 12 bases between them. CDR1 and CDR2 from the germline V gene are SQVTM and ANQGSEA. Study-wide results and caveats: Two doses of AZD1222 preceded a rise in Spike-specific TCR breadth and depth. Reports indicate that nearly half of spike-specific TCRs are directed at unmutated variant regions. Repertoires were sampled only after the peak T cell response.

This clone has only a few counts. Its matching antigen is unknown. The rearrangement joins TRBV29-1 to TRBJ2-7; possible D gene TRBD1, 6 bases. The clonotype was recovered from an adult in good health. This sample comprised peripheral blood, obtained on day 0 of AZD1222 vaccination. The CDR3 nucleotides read TGCAGCGTTGAACAGGGGATTCGTTACGAGCAGTACTTC. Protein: CSVEQGIRYEQYF.